What follows are 12 T cell receptor beta chains derived from one specimen sequenced in a study of blood T cells in healthy people across ages (dated by TCRdb to about 2015). Receptor amplification or capture employed 5' RACE. Sequencing relied on an Illumina HiSeq 2500. A second roughly 6 to 12 cycle PCR used a sample-barcoded 5' primer and a J-beta primer mix. Through fastp at Q25 and MiXCR, TCRdb rebuilt clones from the public reads, retaining in-frame beta chains. CDR3 protein duplicates are merged, each entry listing the most common genes and DNA. Across this sample there are about 2 million distinct CDR3 sequences, with about 50% seen only once. Approximately 2.1% of the sample is in the top ten clones. Sequences were obtained from blood. The source is a woman between 35 and 50 years old in good health.

This clonotype turned up a few times. The gene calls are TRBV10-3 and TRBJ2-3; D gene ambiguous. The V gene's germline CDR1 is ENHRY and CDR2 SYGVKD. This CDR3 is built from 14 residues. V was trimmed by 0 bases and J by 10 bases, leaving 14 bases between them. The CDR3 is CAISESLGRSAQYF. Written as DNA, the CDR3 is TGTGCCATCAGTGAGTCGCTAGGACGGAGTGCGCAGTATTTT.

V and J are TRBV6-5 and TRBJ2-7; D may correspond to TRBD1 or TRBD2 (6 bases each). The germline V and J ends were trimmed by 5 bases and 3 bases, with 14 bases remaining between them. Germline V gene data show CDR1 as MNHEY and CDR2 as SVGAGI. CDR3 length: 14 amino acids. CDR3 in DNA: TGTGCCAGCAGTGTCGACAGGCGGGGCTACGAGCAGTACTTC. Residues: CASSVDRRGYEQYF.

This clonotype was counted a few times. In DNA, the CDR3 is TGTGCCAGCACGGGACAGACCTACGAGCAGTACTTC. It codes for CASTGQTYEQYF. The chain links TRBV11-2 to TRBJ2-5, with 7 nucleotides matching TRBD1. The closer fit of TRBJ2-7 to the DNA end suggests the J call may be wrong. Per germline, CDR1 SGHAT and CDR2 FQNNGV. The CDR3 runs 12 residues.

The chain links TRBV7-2 to TRBJ2-1; TRBD2 is a possible D gene (6 bases). Germline V gene data show CDR1 as SGHTA and CDR2 as FQGNSA. The V end lost 3 bases, the J end lost 3 bases, and 18 bases lay between the germline ends. The CDR3 contains 17 residues. CDR3 coding DNA: TGTGCCAGCAGCTTTACGGGGATGACTAGGATCTACAATGAGCAGTTCTTC. This gives the protein CASSFTGMTRIYNEQFF.

In the case of this clonotype: This may stem from a read error, because a much larger clone lies one nucleotide away. The chain recombines TRBV29-1 with TRBJ2-5, with D perhaps matching TRBD2 (6 bases). The CDR3 consists of 13 residues. Germline loops: CDR1 SQVTM, CDR2 ANQGSEA. The germline V and J ends were trimmed by 6 bases and 5 bases, with 16 bases remaining between them. DNA of the CDR3: TGCAGCGTCTCGCCCGGGGGTCAGGAGACCCAGTACTTC. Its protein is CSVSPGGQETQYF.

The chain is built from TRBV6-2 or TRBV6-3 and TRBJ1-1; TRBD1 aligns across 11 bases. V lost 6 bases, J lost 4 bases, and 13 bases stayed unmatched. From germline, CDR1 is MNHEY and CDR2 SVGEGT. CDR3 length: 17 amino acids. The CDR3 DNA reads as TGTGCCAGCAGAGGACGGACAGGGGGCTTTCGAAGCACTGAAGCTTTCTTT. It translates to CASRGRTGGFRSTEAFF.

The chain joins TRBV5-1 to TRBJ2-5, with D possibly matching TRBD1 (6 bases). This CDR3 is built from 17 residues. Trimming stripped 0 bases from V and 5 bases from J, with 20 bases between. Germline CDR1 reads SGHRS; CDR2 reads YFSETQ. Here the CDR3 reads CASSLGQASRTRETQYF. The CDR3 nucleotides are TGCGCCAGCAGCTTGGGACAGGCATCAAGAACCCGTGAGACCCAGTACTTC. The variable domain in full, with the rest retrieved from reference TRBV5-1 and TRBJ2-5, is KAGVTQTPRYLIKTRGQQVTLSCSPISGHRSVSWYQQTPGQGLQFLFEYFSETQRNKGNFPGRFSGRQFSNSRSEMNVSTLELGDSALYLCASSLGQASRTRETQYFGPGTRLLVL.

The chain uses TRBV6-6 and TRBJ2-3; 8 positions match TRBD2. Losses at the gene ends were 11 bases for V and 0 bases for J; bases not matched to a gene: 7. The V gene's germline CDR1 is MNHNY and CDR2 SVGAGI (reference sequence). The CDR3 loop spans 14 amino acids. CDR3 nucleotide sequence: TGTGCCTCTATAGCGGGGCGGAGCACAGATACGCAGTATTTT. Protein product: CASIAGRSTDTQYF.

V is TRBV2 and J is TRBJ1-2, with D tentatively TRBD1 (6 bases). CDR3 length: 13 residues. Trimming pared 9 bases from V and 4 bases from J, leaving 15 bases between. CDR1 is SNHLY and CDR2 is FYNNEI in the germline V gene. Here the CDR3 reads CASRTASIYGYTF. The CDR3 coding sequence is TGTGCCAGTCGGACAGCATCTATCTATGGCTACACCTTC.

The J gene is TRBJ2-1, the V gene TRBV20-1, with unresolved D. The CDR3 runs 11 residues. Germline assignment: CDR1 DFQATT and CDR2 SNEGSKA (reference sequence). V gave up 5 bases and J gave up 1 base, with 3 bases separating them. CDR3 DNA: TGCAGTGCTTGGTCCTACAATGAGCAGTTCTTC. This translates into CSAWSYNEQFF.

This clonotype has just a few counts. The chain recombines TRBV25-1 with TRBJ1-2; D remains ambiguous. Between the trimmed V and J ends, which lost 1 base and 3 bases, there was a span of 3 bases. The CDR3 loop spans 12 amino acids. Germline lookup yields CDR1 MGHDK and CDR2 SYGVNS. CDR3 DNA sequence: TGTGCCAGCAGTGAATTATACTATGGCTACACCTTC. This translates into CASSELYYGYTF.

The chain joins TRBV29-1 to TRBJ1-2, with 9 bases fitting TRBD1. Per the germline V gene, CDR1 is SQVTM and CDR2 is ANQGSEA. The CDR3 is 13 amino acids. V was clipped by 7 bases and J by 2 bases; unmatched bases: 5. CDR3 nucleotides: TGCAGCGGGGGACAGGGTCCCAACTATGGCTACACCTTC. Its translation: CSGGQGPNYGYTF.